This is a list of T cell receptor beta chains from one sample in a study of blood T cell repertoires in COVID-19. Profiled with immunoSEQ multiplex PCR; TCRdb holds only in-frame clones, not every one. The sample consists of approximately 300,000 clones, just over 85% of them appearing once. The sequenced material came from PBMCs or T cells enriched from blood (not recorded which). These receptors all come from a man aged 25 to 45 who had recovered from COVID-19. The CDR3 runs from the conserved cysteine through the conserved F or W. Each record gives: D gene, V gene, clone size, J gene, CDR3 DNA, CDR3 protein. The D gene is left open where the match is weak. Clone size is given for some rows only: seen once, a few or many times, or a class if the clone is expanded.

D gene: -
V gene: TRBV28
clone size: -
J gene: TRBJ1-3
CDR3 DNA: TGTGCCAGCAGTTTATATTCGTCTGGAAACACCATATATTTT
CDR3 protein: CASSLYSSGNTIYF

D gene: -
V gene: TRBV18
clone size: -
J gene: TRBJ2-5
CDR3 DNA: TGTGCCAGCTCAGACAGGCGAGGGGCCAATCAAGAGACCCAGTACTTC
CDR3 protein: CASSDRRGANQETQYF

D gene: -
V gene: TRBV19
clone size: -
J gene: TRBJ1-5
CDR3 DNA: TGTGCCAGTAATCCTCGGTCAGGGCAGCCCCAGCATTTT
CDR3 protein: CASNPRSGQPQHF

D gene: -
V gene: TRBV28
clone size: -
J gene: TRBJ1-5
CDR3 DNA: TGTGCCAGCAGTTTTGTTTCCCTTGGCAATCAGCCCCAGCATTTT
CDR3 protein: CASSFVSLGNQPQHF

D gene: TRBD2
V gene: TRBV6-1
clone size: once
J gene: TRBJ2-2
CDR3 DNA: TGTGCCAGCAGTGAAGGTTGGACTAGCGGGGGCAGGGAGCTGTTTTTT
CDR3 protein: CASSEGWTSGGRELFF

D gene: TRBD1
V gene: TRBV9
clone size: -
J gene: TRBJ1-2
CDR3 DNA: TGTGCCAGCAGCGGTACCTGGGACAGAATCGCTAACTATGGCTACACCTTC
CDR3 protein: CASSGTWDRIANYGYTF

D gene: TRBD2
V gene: TRBV19
clone size: -
J gene: TRBJ2-1
CDR3 DNA: TGTGCCAGTAGTATATTCGCCCAGCGGGACTACAATGAGCAGTTCTTC
CDR3 protein: CASSIFAQRDYNEQFF

D gene: -
V gene: TRBV2
clone size: few
J gene: TRBJ1-6
CDR3 DNA: TGTGCCAGCAACACAGGTTATAATTCACCCCTCCACTTT
CDR3 protein: CASNTGYNSPLHF

D gene: -
V gene: TRBV11-3
clone size: -
J gene: TRBJ2-1
CDR3 DNA: TGTGCCAGCGCCCACAGGGGGGGCCGCAACAATGAGCAGTTCTTC
CDR3 protein: CASAHRGGRNNEQFF

D gene: -
V gene: TRBV30
clone size: -
J gene: TRBJ1-1
CDR3 DNA: TGTGCCTGGAGGCAGGGGACCATGAACACTGAAGCTTTCTTT
CDR3 protein: CAWRQGTMNTEAFF

D gene: TRBD1
V gene: TRBV28
clone size: once
J gene: TRBJ1-1
CDR3 DNA: TGTGCCAGCAGTCCCCTACTCCGGACAGGGAGGAACACTGAAGCTTTCTTT
CDR3 protein: CASSPLLRTGRNTEAFF

D gene: -
V gene: TRBV5-1
clone size: -
J gene: TRBJ1-1
CDR3 DNA: TGCGCCAGCAGCTTGGTAGGGGGAAACACTGAAGCTTTCTTT
CDR3 protein: CASSLVGGNTEAFF

D gene: TRBD1
V gene: TRBV5-1
clone size: -
J gene: TRBJ1-4
CDR3 DNA: TGCGCCAGCAGCTTGGATAGGGACAGTGCAACTAATGAAAAACTGTTTTTT
CDR3 protein: CASSLDRDSATNEKLFF

D gene: -
V gene: TRBV10-1
clone size: -
J gene: TRBJ1-1
CDR3 DNA: TGCGCCAGCTTGGACACACACCATTCGAACACTGAAGCTTTCTTT
CDR3 protein: CASLDTHHSNTEAFF

D gene: -
V gene: TRBV28
clone size: -
J gene: TRBJ2-7
CDR3 DNA: TGTGCCAGCAGTTGGGACGGCGGAGGGGACGAGCAGTACTTC
CDR3 protein: CASSWDGGGDEQYF

D gene: TRBD1
V gene: TRBV2
clone size: -
J gene: TRBJ1-2
CDR3 DNA: TGTGCCAGCAGAACACAGGGGGAAATAGTAGGCTACACCTTC
CDR3 protein: CASRTQGEIVGYTF

D gene: -
V gene: TRBV7-9
clone size: -
J gene: TRBJ1-5
CDR3 DNA: TGTGCCAGCAGCCGATCGACAGGTGGGGTGGGTGTCCAGCCCCAGCATTTT
CDR3 protein: CASSRSTGGVGVQPQHF

D gene: -
V gene: TRBV3-1/TRBV3-2
clone size: -
J gene: TRBJ1-1
CDR3 DNA: TGTGCCAGCAGCTTACGACGGGGGGCGTATAGCACTGAAGCTTTCTTT
CDR3 protein: CASSLRRGAYSTEAFF

D gene: -
V gene: TRBV24-1
clone size: -
J gene: TRBJ2-5
CDR3 DNA: TGTGCCACCTCGGGTAGCGAAAAGACCCAGTACTTC
CDR3 protein: CATSGSEKTQYF

D gene: -
V gene: TRBV5-6
clone size: -
J gene: TRBJ2-2
CDR3 DNA: TGTGCCAGCAGCTTTAATAACGCCGGGGAACTGTTTTTT
CDR3 protein: CASSFNNAGELFF

D gene: TRBD1
V gene: TRBV2
clone size: -
J gene: TRBJ1-6
CDR3 DNA: TGTGCCAGCAGTCAGACAGGGCGGAATTCACCCCTCCACTTT
CDR3 protein: CASSQTGRNSPLHF

D gene: -
V gene: TRBV5-1
clone size: -
J gene: TRBJ2-2
CDR3 DNA: TGCGCCAGCAGCTTGTCGCAGGTCCCCCGCCGGGAGCTGTTTTTT
CDR3 protein: CASSLSQVPRRELFF

D gene: -
V gene: TRBV29-1
clone size: -
J gene: TRBJ1-1
CDR3 DNA: TGCAGCGCGAAGACAGGTGGGAACACTGAAGCTTTCTTT
CDR3 protein: CSAKTGGNTEAFF

D gene: -
V gene: TRBV19
clone size: -
J gene: TRBJ1-4
CDR3 DNA: TGTGCCAGTAGTTCCCTTTTTGCAACTAATGAAAAACTGTTTTTT
CDR3 protein: CASSSLFATNEKLFF

D gene: -
V gene: TRBV4-1
clone size: -
J gene: TRBJ2-2
CDR3 DNA: TGCGCCAGCAGCCCCTTGGACATGGGGTTTTCCGGGGAGCTGTTTTTT
CDR3 protein: CASSPLDMGFSGELFF

D gene: TRBD2
V gene: TRBV5-1
clone size: once
J gene: TRBJ2-1
CDR3 DNA: TGCGCCAGCAGGGTAGCGGGGGGCCACAATGAGCAGTTCTTC
CDR3 protein: CASRVAGGHNEQFF

D gene: -
V gene: TRBV10-2
clone size: -
J gene: TRBJ2-1
CDR3 DNA: TGCGCCAGCAGTGACAGGGCAATTTTCGTTTACAATGAGCAGTTCTTC
CDR3 protein: CASSDRAIFVYNEQFF

D gene: -
V gene: TRBV19
clone size: -
J gene: TRBJ2-1
CDR3 DNA: TGTGCCAGTAGTATAGTAGTCGACAGCTACAATGAGCAGTTCTTC
CDR3 protein: CASSIVVDSYNEQFF

D gene: -
V gene: TRBV12-5
clone size: -
J gene: TRBJ1-1
CDR3 DNA: TGTGCTAGCCCCGGACAGCCGAACACTGAAGCTTTCTTT
CDR3 protein: CASPGQPNTEAFF

D gene: -
V gene: TRBV21-1
clone size: -
J gene: TRBJ1-6
CDR3 DNA: TGTGCCAGCAGCGAGACTCACAGGGGGATTAATTCACCCCTCCACTTT
CDR3 protein: CASSETHRGINSPLHF

D gene: TRBD1
V gene: TRBV27
clone size: -
J gene: TRBJ1-2
CDR3 DNA: TGTGCCAGCAAGCTCGGACAGGCGAATGATGGCTACACCTTC
CDR3 protein: CASKLGQANDGYTF

D gene: -
V gene: TRBV28
clone size: -
J gene: TRBJ1-1
CDR3 DNA: TGTGCCAGCAGTTTAGAGGGATTAGGGTCTGAAGCTTTCTTT
CDR3 protein: CASSLEGLGSEAFF

D gene: TRBD2
V gene: TRBV19
clone size: -
J gene: TRBJ2-7
CDR3 DNA: TGTGCCAGTAGTATAGGATCTAGCGGGGCCTACGAGCAGTACTTC
CDR3 protein: CASSIGSSGAYEQYF

D gene: TRBD1
V gene: TRBV18
clone size: -
J gene: TRBJ1-1
CDR3 DNA: TGTGCCAGCTCACCGCAACAGGGGGCCGGGGGGACTGAAGCTTTCTTT
CDR3 protein: CASSPQQGAGGTEAFF

D gene: -
V gene: TRBV5-4
clone size: -
J gene: TRBJ2-5
CDR3 DNA: TGTGCCAGCAGCCCAGGGTCCTTCAAAGAGACCCAGTACTTC
CDR3 protein: CASSPGSFKETQYF

D gene: -
V gene: TRBV27
clone size: -
J gene: TRBJ2-7
CDR3 DNA: TGTGCCAGCAGTTTATCTCCTCCAGGGCTCGCCTACGAGCAGTACTTC
CDR3 protein: CASSLSPPGLAYEQYF

D gene: -
V gene: TRBV10-3
clone size: -
J gene: TRBJ1-1
CDR3 DNA: TGTGCCATCAGCGGGCCAGAGGGCACTGAAGCTTTCTTT
CDR3 protein: CAISGPEGTEAFF

D gene: -
V gene: TRBV7-2
clone size: -
J gene: TRBJ2-3
CDR3 DNA: TGTGCCAGCAGCCCGAGGTCCGGGTATATCACAGATACGCAGTATTTT
CDR3 protein: CASSPRSGYITDTQYF

D gene: -
V gene: TRBV3-1/TRBV3-2
clone size: -
J gene: TRBJ2-5
CDR3 DNA: TGTGCCAGCAGCCAGCGAGGACAGCAAGAGACCCAGTACTTC
CDR3 protein: CASSQRGQQETQYF

D gene: -
V gene: TRBV7-9
clone size: once
J gene: TRBJ1-2
CDR3 DNA: TGTGCCAGCGGGGGAGGGCTGGGCTATGGCTACACCTTC
CDR3 protein: CASGGGLGYGYTF

D gene: TRBD1
V gene: TRBV5-1
clone size: -
J gene: TRBJ1-3
CDR3 DNA: TGCGCCAGCAGCCTAGGACAGGGAACCGCTGGAAACACCATATATTTT
CDR3 protein: CASSLGQGTAGNTIYF

D gene: -
V gene: TRBV5-1
clone size: -
J gene: TRBJ1-2
CDR3 DNA: TGCGCCAGCACAGGGGAAGTCGGGGGCTACACCTTC
CDR3 protein: CASTGEVGGYTF

D gene: TRBD1
V gene: TRBV7-9
clone size: -
J gene: TRBJ2-7
CDR3 DNA: TGTGCCAGCAGTACCGGGACAGGGGTCTACGAGCAGTACTTC
CDR3 protein: CASSTGTGVYEQYF

D gene: -
V gene: TRBV2
clone size: -
J gene: TRBJ2-1
CDR3 DNA: TGTGCCAGCCCGAGGGCCGACCGCTCCTACAATGAGCAGTTCTTC
CDR3 protein: CASPRADRSYNEQFF

D gene: -
V gene: TRBV5-4
clone size: -
J gene: TRBJ2-7
CDR3 DNA: TGTGCCAGCAGTCAAAATAGCGACCCCTCCTACGAGCAGTACTTC
CDR3 protein: CASSQNSDPSYEQYF

D gene: -
V gene: TRBV20-1
clone size: -
J gene: TRBJ2-4
CDR3 DNA: TGCAGTGCTAGTTTGGCAGGCAAAGCCAAAAACATTCAGTACTTC
CDR3 protein: CSASLAGKAKNIQYF

D gene: TRBD1
V gene: TRBV6-1
clone size: -
J gene: TRBJ2-1
CDR3 DNA: TGTGCCAGCAGTGAACTCTGGACAGGGGGGGGCAATGAGCAGTTCTTC
CDR3 protein: CASSELWTGGGNEQFF

D gene: TRBD1
V gene: TRBV6-5
clone size: -
J gene: TRBJ1-2
CDR3 DNA: TGTGCCAGCAGTAAACAGGGGCGTCCCTATGGCTACACCTTC
CDR3 protein: CASSKQGRPYGYTF

D gene: -
V gene: TRBV28
clone size: -
J gene: TRBJ2-7
CDR3 DNA: TGTGCCAGCAGAGGCTCGGGACAAACCTACGAGCAGTACTTC
CDR3 protein: CASRGSGQTYEQYF

D gene: TRBD1
V gene: TRBV9
clone size: once
J gene: TRBJ1-5
CDR3 DNA: TGTGCCAGCAGCGCGGGACAGGGAGGACGCAATCAGCCCCAGCATTTT
CDR3 protein: CASSAGQGGRNQPQHF

D gene: TRBD1
V gene: TRBV14
clone size: once
J gene: TRBJ1-6
CDR3 DNA: TGTGCCAGCAGCCAAATGATGCGATTAGGGACAGGGTCTGATGACCTCCACTTT
CDR3 protein: CASSQMMRLGTGSDDLHF

D gene: -
V gene: TRBV6-6
clone size: -
J gene: TRBJ1-1
CDR3 DNA: TGTGCCAGCAGTTCCGATTGGGGCGGGAGTTATGAAGCTTTCTTT
CDR3 protein: CASSSDWGGSYEAFF

D gene: -
V gene: TRBV12-3/TRBV12-4
clone size: -
J gene: TRBJ1-2
CDR3 DNA: TGTGCCAGCAGTTTAGGTCAGTCTTTTGGCTACACCTTC
CDR3 protein: CASSLGQSFGYTF